These 25 T cell receptor beta chains came from one sample sequenced in a study of cytomegalovirus exposure and HLA in healthy donors. PCR used 60 Vbeta primers and 13 Jbeta primers. Generated by immunoSEQ multiplex PCR, the TCRdb table keeps only in-frame clones and is missing some. The sample table sets out about 190,000 clones. Source material: PBMCs. The receptor source for this set is a man aged 30 to 45 in good health and CMV-seronegative.

The J gene is TRBJ2-6, the V gene TRBV10-2; D may be TRBD1 (6 bases). V was clipped by 6 bases and J by 1 base, with 10 bases between them. This CDR3 is built from 15 residues. From germline, CDR1 is WSHSY and CDR2 SAAADI. The CDR3 region is CASSQQGSGANVLTF. The CDR3 nucleotides read TGCGCCAGCAGCCAACAGGGTTCTGGGGCCAACGTCCTGACTTTC.

V is TRBV15 and J is TRBJ1-4; D uncertain. Germline V gene lookup returns CDR1 LNHNV and CDR2 YYDKDF (reference sequence). The CDR3 consists of 15 residues. Trimming shortened V by 2 bases and J by 0 bases, and 7 bases separated the two germline ends. CDR3 residues: CATSRPYATNEKLFF. The CDR3 nucleotides read TGTGCCACCAGCAGACCCTATGCAACTAATGAAAAACTGTTTTTT.

The gene calls are TRBV4-1 and TRBJ1-4; no clear D gene. Germline V gene sequence: CDR1 MGHRA, CDR2 YSYEKL. Trimming took 4 bases from V and 3 from J, leaving 9 bases between them. CDR3 length: 14 residues. CDR3 DNA: TGCGCCAGCAGCCCGAGCCCGGCTAATGAAAAACTGTTTTTT. Its protein product is CASSPSPANEKLFF.

This rearrangement joins TRBV5-1 to TRBJ2-7; the D gene is possibly TRBD1 (6 bases). Germline V gives CDR1 SGHRS, CDR2 YFSETQ. The CDR3 spans 14 residues. The V end was cut by 4 bases, the J end by 2 bases, with 13 bases between. For the CDR3, the DNA is TGCGCCAGCAGCCTCCAACAGGGACCCTACGAGCAGTACTTC. It translates to CASSLQQGPYEQYF.

The chain joins TRBV29-1 to TRBJ2-5, with TRBD1 matching 7 bases. J lost 5 bases, V lost 3 bases, and 9 bases had no gene match. Germline V gives CDR1 SQVTM, CDR2 ANQGSEA. There are 14 residues in the CDR3. CDR3 nucleotides: TGCAGCGTTGACCGAGGGGGCAGGAGGGAGACCCAGTACTTC. This gives the protein CSVDRGGRRETQYF.

The V call is TRBV6-6, the J call TRBJ1-6; D not certain. V gave up 2 bases and J gave up 4 bases, with 12 bases separating them. The CDR3 contains 16 residues. Germline V lookup: CDR1 MNHNY, CDR2 SVGAGI (reference sequence). CDR3 region: CASSYGGRGYNSPLHF. In DNA form, the CDR3 reads TGTGCCAGCAGTTACGGAGGGCGTGGGTATAATTCACCCCTCCACTTT.

This chain joins TRBV5-4 and TRBJ2-3; TRBD2 might be the D (6 bases). CDR3 size: 14 residues. Germline CDR1 SGHNT, CDR2 YYREEE (reference sequence). Trimming shortened V by 6 bases and J by 1 base, and 12 bases separated the two germline ends. The CDR3 region is CASTSGRRTDTQYF. The CDR3 DNA is TGTGCCAGCACCTCTGGGAGGCGCACAGATACGCAGTATTTT. The full variable domain, its missing parts supplied by reference TRBV5-4 and TRBJ2-3, is ETGVTQSPTHLIKTRGQQVTLRCSSQSGHNTVSWYQQALGQGPQFIFQYYREEENGRGNFPPRFSGLQFPNYSSELNVNALELDDSALYLCASTSGRRTDTQYFGPGTRLTVL.

V usage is TRBV7-7 and J usage is TRBJ2-3; D is possibly TRBD2 (5 bases). Germline V CDR1 and CDR2: SSHAT, FNYEAQ (reference sequence). The V end was cut by 1 base, the J end by 0 bases, with 8 bases between. The CDR3 length is 15 residues. DNA of the CDR3: TGTGCCAGCAGCTTAGGTCTAGCTAGCACAGATACGCAGTATTTT. Protein: CASSLGLASTDTQYF.

V is TRBV5-1 and J is TRBJ2-6, with a weak D call TRBD2 (6 bases). The CDR3 consists of 16 residues. Germline V lookup: CDR1 SGHRS, CDR2 YFSETQ. V gave up 6 bases and J gave up 1 base, with 14 bases separating them. The CDR3, as DNA: TGCGCCAGCACCACGTACGGGAGATCTGGGGCCAACGTCCTGACTTTC. Its translation is CASTTYGRSGANVLTF.

CDR3 nucleotides: TGTGCCAGCAGCCTGGGACAGGGGGTTGCGGGCGGAAACACCATATATTTT. Translation gives CASSLGQGVAGGNTIYF. This sequence joins TRBV28 and TRBJ1-3; TRBD1 aligns across 11 bases. The length of the CDR3 is 17 residues. V lost 6 bases and J lost 4; bases outside the gene matches: 11. Germline-derived CDR1 and CDR2 are MDHEN and SYDVKM.

The J gene is TRBJ2-6, the V gene TRBV6-6; TRBD1 matches 9 bases. Germline CDR1 MNHNY, CDR2 SVGAGI (reference sequence). This CDR3 spans 16 amino acids. V lost 2 bases, J lost 4 bases, and 3 bases stayed unmatched. The CDR3 DNA reads TGTGCCAGCAGTTACGGGACAGGGAACGGGGCCAACGTCCTGACTTTC. Encoded protein: CASSYGTGNGANVLTF.

The V call is TRBV7-7, the J call TRBJ1-1; 10 nucleotides agree with TRBD1. The CDR3 covers 17 residues. Germline V gene sequence: CDR1 SSHAT, CDR2 FNYEAQ (reference sequence). J lost 1 base, V lost 2 bases, and 7 bases had no gene match. The CDR3 loop is CASSLKRDRGWNTEAFF. CDR3 sequence (DNA): TGTGCCAGCAGCTTAAAAAGGGACAGGGGATGGAACACTGAAGCTTTCTTT.

The rearrangement uses TRBV11-3 and TRBJ1-1; D gene unclear. This CDR3 region has 13 residues. Trimming removed 2 bases from V and 4 bases from J, with 8 bases in between. CDR1 and CDR2 (germline): SGHNT, YENEEA. CDR3 sequence (DNA): TGTGCCAGCAGCTTAATACCGGGCACTGAAGCTTTCTTT. Translation gives CASSLIPGTEAFF.

The chain combines TRBV9 with TRBJ2-5; no firm D call. The J call may not be correct, given that the DNA end is closer to TRBJ2-7. Germline lookup yields CDR1 SGDLS and CDR2 YYNGEE. CDR3 length equals 12 residues. CDR3 coding DNA: TGTGCCAGCAGCGTTGCCTCCTACGAGCAGTACTTC. Translating gives CASSVASYEQYF.

V usage is TRBV2 and J usage is TRBJ1-1; a possible D gene is TRBD1 (6 bases). CDR3 size: 15 residues. Trimming left V 4 bases short and J 5 bases short, with 17 bases between. Germline V gene data show CDR1 as SNHLY and CDR2 as FYNNEI. The CDR3 DNA sequence: TGTGCCAGCAGTGCGTCGGCCAGGGGTGCGACTGAAGCTTTCTTT. Amino acids: CASSASARGATEAFF.

This chain uses TRBV4-1 with TRBJ1-1; D unclear. V was pared by 0 bases and J by 5 bases, with 13 bases between. Germline CDR1 MGHRA, CDR2 YSYEKL. The CDR3 runs 15 residues. As DNA, the CDR3 is TGCGCCAGCAGCCAAGATCAGTATGGCCCGACTGAAGCTTTCTTT. Protein sequence: CASSQDQYGPTEAFF.

A word on this clone: A junction boundary mismatches the germline segment, possibly from a read error. V and J are TRBV19 and TRBJ2-2; TRBD2 agrees at 9 bases. The CDR3 is made up of 15 amino acids. Germline CDR1 and CDR2: LNHDA and SQIVND (reference sequence). The CDR3 protein is CASSTGTSSPGELFF. The CDR3 nucleotides read TGTGCCAGCAGTACCGGGACTAGCTCCCCCGGGGAGCTGTTTTTT. Complete variable domain (other parts from reference TRBV19 and TRBJ2-2): DGGITQSPKYLFRKEGQNVTLSCEQNLNHDAMYWYRQDPGQGLRLIYYSQIVNDFQKGDIAEGYSVSREKKESFPLTVTSAQKNPTAFYLCASSTGTSSPGELFFGEGSRLTVL.

The chain joins TRBV6-5 to TRBJ1-6, with D uncertain. Per germline, CDR1 MNHEY and CDR2 SVGAGI. V lost 8 bases, J lost 0 bases, and 2 bases lay in between. The CDR3 sequence is 12 residues long. For the CDR3, the DNA is TGTGCCAGCCGCTCCTATAATTCACCCCTCCACTTT. Translation: CASRSYNSPLHF.

The chain links TRBV19 to TRBJ2-1, with 9 bases fitting TRBD1. The CDR3 spans 14 residues. Germline CDR1 reads LNHDA; CDR2 reads SQIVND (reference sequence). With 3 bases clipped from V and 6 bases from J, the junction kept 3 bases outside the gene matches. CDR3 region: CASSMGQGFNEQFF. The CDR3 nucleotides read TGTGCCAGTAGTATGGGACAGGGCTTCAATGAGCAGTTCTTC. The full variable domain, its missing parts supplied by reference TRBV19 and TRBJ2-1, is DGGITQSPKYLFRKEGQNVTLSCEQNLNHDAMYWYRQDPGQGLRLIYYSQIVNDFQKGDIAEGYSVSREKKESFPLTVTSAQKNPTAFYLCASSMGQGFNEQFFGPGTRLTVL.

V is TRBV7-9 and J is TRBJ1-1; D gene ambiguous. Trimming removed 7 bases at V and 1 base at J, with 13 bases between. CDR3 length: 14 residues. Germline V gives CDR1 SEHNR, CDR2 FQNEAQ (reference sequence). CDR3: CASNYFSKNTEAFF. The CDR3, as DNA: TGTGCCAGCAACTATTTTTCCAAGAACACTGAAGCTTTCTTT.

The chain employs TRBV19 and TRBJ1-4; the D gene is possibly TRBD1 (6 bases). The CDR3 spans 16 residues. CDR1 and CDR2 (germline): LNHDA, SQIVND (reference sequence). Deletions cut 4 bases from V and 7 bases from J, with 19 bases between. CDR3: CASSTHLMGAGEKLFF. The DNA for the CDR3 is TGTGCCAGTAGTACCCATCTGATGGGGGCTGGTGAAAAACTGTTTTTT.

DNA for the CDR3: TGTGCCAGCAGCGGCACTAGCGGGAGAACAGACGAGCAGTACTTC. Its protein product is CASSGTSGRTDEQYF. The genes are TRBV13 and TRBJ2-7; 11 nucleotides agree with TRBD2. Per germline, CDR1 PRHDT and CDR2 FYEKMQ (reference sequence). This CDR3 spans 15 amino acids. V was clipped by 5 bases and J by 5 bases; unmatched bases: 8.

The V and J genes are TRBV5-1 and TRBJ1-4; 8 nucleotides align to TRBD1. Losses at the gene ends were 2 bases for V and 5 bases for J; bases not matched to a gene: 2. This CDR3 spans 14 amino acids. Germline CDR1 SGHRS, CDR2 YFSETQ. The CDR3 loop is CASSFQGANEKLFF. Here the CDR3 DNA reads TGCGCCAGCAGCTTCCAGGGGGCGAATGAAAAACTGTTTTTT.

The rearrangement joins TRBV27 to TRBJ1-5; tentative D call: TRBD1 (6 bases). Germline V lookup: CDR1 MNHEY, CDR2 SMNVEV (reference sequence). The CDR3 covers 14 residues. V gave up 3 bases and J gave up 3 bases, with 9 bases separating them. The CDR3 coding sequence is TGTGCCAGCAGTTTCGGACAGCCCAATCAGCCCCAGCATTTT. Translated, it gives CASSFGQPNQPQHF.

The chain combines TRBV29-1 with TRBJ2-7; 7 bases agree with TRBD2. This CDR3 contains 13 residues. V was pared by 3 bases and J by 2 bases, with 4 bases of the junction left unmatched. The germline gives CDR1 SQVTM, CDR2 ANQGSEA. CDR3 nucleotides: TGCAGCGTTGAGGGGGAGGGACCCTACGAGCAGTACTTC. This translates into CSVEGEGPYEQYF.